This record concerns one TCR beta chain sequence. Its antigen is as yet unknown. These data belong to a study of CXCR3-negative and CXCR3-positive naive CD8 T cells. Study findings and constraints: Similar levels of surface CD5 were seen between naive subsets; TCR strength was inferred from TRB CDR3 properties. Naive CXCR3-positive and CXCR3-negative cells shared similar TRBV-TRBJ usage, unlike memory cells. More hydrophobic TRB CDR3s occurred in CXCR3-positive than in CXCR3-negative naive cells.

The libraries of TRB cDNA were prepared using 5' RACE with UMI labels. TCRdb reprocessed the 5' RACE reads, keeping one entry per CDR3 protein, no DNA. The table for this sample gives some 39,000 distinct CDR3 sequences. Phenotypically, naive CD8+ T cells corresponded to CD45RO-CCR7+CD27+CD95-. The CDR3 sequence is 13 residues long. This chain connects TRBV12-3 or TRBV12-4 to TRBJ2-5. This receptor was obtained from a human donor in good health. Some clones in this sample may be carry-over from other donors' samples. The sample taken for sequencing was naive CXCR3- CD8+ T cells from blood. Subset meaning: CD45RO-CCR7+CD27+CD95- naive CD8+ T cells lacking CXCR3 (TNR3-). The CDR3 protein is CASTAVPQETQYF.